This TCR beta chain was recorded in a study of shared clonotypes between healthy human individuals. V trimming: 0 bases; J trimming: 8 bases; junction bases outside the gene matches: 4. Per germline, CDR1 GTSNPN and CDR2 SVGIG (reference sequence). CDR3 size: 13 residues. It was across several immunoSEQ plates that each subset's genomic DNA was evenly split. Sequenced by immunoSEQ multiplex PCR; TCRdb stores in-frame clones only, minus some. The sample lists 450,000 to 500,000 clones; more than 65% were seen once. This rearrangement joins TRBV30 to TRBJ2-1; 7 nucleotides line up with TRBD1. This receptor was obtained from a woman aged 40 to 55 in good health. Some clones in this sample may be carry-over from other donors' samples. The sequenced material came from PBMCs. The CDR3 sequence is CAWSVKGADEQFF. The CDR3 DNA sequence: TGTGCCTGGAGTGTAAAGGGGGCGGATGAGCAGTTCTTC.